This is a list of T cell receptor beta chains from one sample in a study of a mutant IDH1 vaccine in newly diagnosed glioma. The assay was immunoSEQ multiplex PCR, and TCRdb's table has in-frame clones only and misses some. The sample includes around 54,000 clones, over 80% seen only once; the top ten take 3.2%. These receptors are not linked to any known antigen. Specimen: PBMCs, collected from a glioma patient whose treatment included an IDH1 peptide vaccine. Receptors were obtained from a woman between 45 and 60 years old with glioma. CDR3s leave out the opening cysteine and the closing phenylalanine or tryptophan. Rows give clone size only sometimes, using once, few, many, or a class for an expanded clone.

cdr3_aa: ASSEGFGRMNTEAF
clone_size: few
v_call: TRBV2
j_call: TRBJ1-1

cdr3_aa: ASSPLGESSYNSPLH
clone_size: -
v_call: TRBV11-2
j_call: TRBJ1-6

cdr3_aa: ASSQEGGGTEAF
clone_size: -
v_call: TRBV4-3
j_call: TRBJ1-1

cdr3_aa: ASSLGPAGNSPLH
clone_size: -
v_call: TRBV11-2
j_call: TRBJ1-6

cdr3_aa: ASSLSPGQGAHGYT
clone_size: -
v_call: TRBV5-1
j_call: TRBJ1-2

cdr3_aa: ASSGTGGYEQY
clone_size: -
v_call: TRBV6-5
j_call: TRBJ2-7

cdr3_aa: ASSLVAGGTYEQY
clone_size: -
v_call: TRBV7-8
j_call: TRBJ2-7

cdr3_aa: ASSPTGTVHYT
clone_size: -
v_call: TRBV6-4
j_call: TRBJ1-2

cdr3_aa: ASSSYSYEQY
clone_size: -
v_call: TRBV28
j_call: TRBJ2-7

cdr3_aa: ASSPPSGETQY
clone_size: -
v_call: TRBV18
j_call: TRBJ2-5

cdr3_aa: SVKSSDRVSGELF
clone_size: -
v_call: TRBV29-1
j_call: TRBJ2-2